Here is one TCR beta chain with its context. Its antigen remains unidentified. This entry comes from a study of shared clonotypes between healthy human individuals. Whole-study findings and limits: Sharing across four donors was highest in naive CD4 (around 5%) and lowest in memory CD8 (approximately 0.4%).

Those who donated were healthy HIV-negative adults, with no recent acute infections or vaccinations reported. Repertoires were generated with immunoSEQ multiplex PCR, while TCRdb's copy carries only in-frame clones and drops some. This table has approximately 2,000,000 clones, 85% to 95% appearing once. CDR1 is SGHDN, CDR2 FVKESK, per germline. CDR3 size: 16 residues. Trimming at V came to 3 bases and at J to 7 bases, leaving 14 bases not matched to a gene. The receptor comes from a man younger than 30 in good health. Some clones in this sample may be carry-over from other donors' samples. Material: naive CD4+ T cells from PBMCs. Described subset: CD45RA+ positively selected. J is TRBJ1-2 and V is TRBV14, with 7 bases aligning to TRBD1. The CDR3 spells CASSQKKLSTGSGYTF. As DNA, the CDR3 is TGTGCCAGCAGCCAGAAGAAGCTCTCGACAGGGAGTGGCTACACCTTC.